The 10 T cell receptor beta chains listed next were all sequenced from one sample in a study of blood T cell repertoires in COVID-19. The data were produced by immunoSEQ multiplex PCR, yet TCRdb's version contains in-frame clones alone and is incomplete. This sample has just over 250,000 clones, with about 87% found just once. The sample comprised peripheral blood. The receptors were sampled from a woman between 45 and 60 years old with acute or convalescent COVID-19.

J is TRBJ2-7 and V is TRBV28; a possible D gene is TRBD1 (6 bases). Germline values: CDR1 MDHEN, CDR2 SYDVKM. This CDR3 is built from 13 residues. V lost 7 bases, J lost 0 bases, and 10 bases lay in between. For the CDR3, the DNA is TGTGCCAGCACGCGACAGGACTCCTACGAGCAGTACTTC. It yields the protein CASTRQDSYEQYF.

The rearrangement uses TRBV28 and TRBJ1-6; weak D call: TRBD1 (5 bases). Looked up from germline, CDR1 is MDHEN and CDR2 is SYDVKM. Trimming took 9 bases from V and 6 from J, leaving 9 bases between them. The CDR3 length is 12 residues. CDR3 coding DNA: TGTGCCAGGGGGGGAAGTAATTCACCCCTCCACTTT. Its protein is CARGGSNSPLHF.

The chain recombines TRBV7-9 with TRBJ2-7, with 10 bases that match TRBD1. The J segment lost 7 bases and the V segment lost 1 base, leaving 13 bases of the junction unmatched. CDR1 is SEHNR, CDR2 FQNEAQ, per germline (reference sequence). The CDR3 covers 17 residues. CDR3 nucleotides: TGTGCCAGCAGCTTAGGAGGTTCGTTGGGACAGGGGAGTGAGCAGTACTTC. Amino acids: CASSLGGSLGQGSEQYF. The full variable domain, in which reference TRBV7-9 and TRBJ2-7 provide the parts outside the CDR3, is DTGVSQNPRHKITKRGQNVTFRCDPISEHNRLYWYRQTLGQGPEFLTYFQNEAQLEKSRLLSDRFSAERPKGSFSTLEIQRTEQGDSAMYLCASSLGGSLGQGSEQYFGPGTRLTVT.

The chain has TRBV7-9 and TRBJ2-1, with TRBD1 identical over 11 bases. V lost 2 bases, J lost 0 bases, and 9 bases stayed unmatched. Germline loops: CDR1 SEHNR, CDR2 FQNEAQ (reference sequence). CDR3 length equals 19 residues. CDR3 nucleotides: TGTGCCAGCAGCTTATCCAGAGGGACAGGGGGAAGCTCCTACAATGAGCAGTTCTTC. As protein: CASSLSRGTGGSSYNEQFF.

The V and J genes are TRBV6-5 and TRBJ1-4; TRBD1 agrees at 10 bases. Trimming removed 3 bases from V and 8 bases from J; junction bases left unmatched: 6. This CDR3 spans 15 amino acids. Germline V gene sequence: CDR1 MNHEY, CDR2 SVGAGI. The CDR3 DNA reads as TGTGCCAGCAGTTATGAGGGGACAGGGGCCGAAAAACTGTTTTTT. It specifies CASSYEGTGAEKLFF.

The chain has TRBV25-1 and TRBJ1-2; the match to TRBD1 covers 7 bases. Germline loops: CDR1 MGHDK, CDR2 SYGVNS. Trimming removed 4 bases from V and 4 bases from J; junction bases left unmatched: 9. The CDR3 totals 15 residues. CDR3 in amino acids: CASSASSRGFYGYTF. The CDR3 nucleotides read TGTGCCAGCAGTGCGTCGTCCAGGGGGTTCTATGGCTACACCTTC.

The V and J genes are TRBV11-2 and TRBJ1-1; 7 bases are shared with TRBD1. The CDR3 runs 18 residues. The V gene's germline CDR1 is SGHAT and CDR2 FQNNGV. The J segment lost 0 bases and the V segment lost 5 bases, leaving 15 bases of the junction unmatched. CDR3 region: CASSLAGPPRGLNTEAFF. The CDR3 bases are TGTGCCAGCAGCCTAGCGGGACCCCCAAGGGGGCTGAACACTGAAGCTTTCTTT.

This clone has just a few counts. DNA for the CDR3: TGTGCCAGTAGTATGATGGCAGGGGGAGGCTACACCTTC. It encodes CASSMMAGGGYTF. The chain is built from TRBV19 and TRBJ1-2; 7 bases map to TRBD1. With V trimmed by 3 bases and J by 8 bases, 6 bases remained unmatched. Germline CDR1 LNHDA, CDR2 SQIVND (reference sequence). This CDR3 region has 13 residues.

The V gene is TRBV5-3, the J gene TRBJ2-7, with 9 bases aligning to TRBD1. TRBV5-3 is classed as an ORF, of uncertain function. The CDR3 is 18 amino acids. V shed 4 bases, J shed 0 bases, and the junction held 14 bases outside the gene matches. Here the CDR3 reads CARSAPGTGLNHSYEQYF. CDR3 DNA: TGTGCCAGAAGCGCTCCCGGGACAGGGCTGAATCACTCCTACGAGCAGTACTTC.

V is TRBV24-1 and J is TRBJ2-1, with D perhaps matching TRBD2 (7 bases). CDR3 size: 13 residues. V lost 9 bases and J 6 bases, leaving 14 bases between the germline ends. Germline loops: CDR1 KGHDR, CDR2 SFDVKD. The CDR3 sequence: CATSKGGGNEQFF. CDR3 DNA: TGTGCCACCTCCAAAGGGGGGGGCAATGAGCAGTTCTTC.